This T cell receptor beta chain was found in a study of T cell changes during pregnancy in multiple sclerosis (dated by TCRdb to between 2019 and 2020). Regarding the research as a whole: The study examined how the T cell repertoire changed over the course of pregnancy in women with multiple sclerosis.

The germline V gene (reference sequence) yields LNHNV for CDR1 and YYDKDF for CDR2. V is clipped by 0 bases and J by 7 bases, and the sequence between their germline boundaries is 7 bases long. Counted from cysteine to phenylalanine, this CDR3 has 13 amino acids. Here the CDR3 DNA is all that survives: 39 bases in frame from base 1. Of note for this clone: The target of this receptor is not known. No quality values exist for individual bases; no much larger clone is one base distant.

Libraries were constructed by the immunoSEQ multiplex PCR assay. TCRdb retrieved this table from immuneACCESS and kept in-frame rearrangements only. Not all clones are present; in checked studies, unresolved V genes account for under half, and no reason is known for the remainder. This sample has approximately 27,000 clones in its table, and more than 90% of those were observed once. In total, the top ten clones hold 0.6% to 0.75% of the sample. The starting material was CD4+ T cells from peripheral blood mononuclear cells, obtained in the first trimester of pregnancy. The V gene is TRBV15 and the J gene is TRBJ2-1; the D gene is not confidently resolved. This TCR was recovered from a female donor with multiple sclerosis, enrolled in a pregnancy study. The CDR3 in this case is CATSREHVNEQFF. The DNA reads TGTGCCACCAGCAGAGAACACGTGAATGAGCAGTTCTTC. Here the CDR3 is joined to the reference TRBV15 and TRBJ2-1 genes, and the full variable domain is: DAMVIQNPRYQVTQFGKPVTLSCSQTLNHNVMYWYQQKSSQAPKLLFHYYDKDFNNEADTPDNFQSRRPNTSFCFLDIRSPGLGDTAMYLCATSREHVNEQFFGPGTRLTVL.